A single sample is the source of the 27 T cell receptor beta chains below, sequenced in a study of blood T cell repertoires in COVID-19. Produced via immunoSEQ multiplex PCR; TCRdb's table is partial and in-frame only. The sample contains under 250,000 clones, approximately 86% of which appear only once. The source material was peripheral blood. The origin of the receptors is a woman aged 60-75 years who had recovered from COVID-19.

V gene TRBV5-4 combines with J gene TRBJ2-1, with 8 nucleotides matching TRBD2. Trimming cost V 6 bases and J 7 bases; bases outside gene matches: 12. The CDR3 is 15 amino acids. Germline CDR1 SGHNT, CDR2 YYREEE (reference sequence). CDR3 amino acids: CASTVRGALGNEQFF. CDR3 nucleotides: TGTGCCAGCACCGTGCGGGGGGCCCTAGGGAATGAGCAGTTCTTC.

The chain employs TRBV6-5 and TRBJ1-1; D might be TRBD1 (5 bases). V gave up 6 bases and J gave up 4 bases, with 18 bases separating them. This CDR3 is built from 15 residues. CDR1 and CDR2 from the germline V gene are MNHEY and SVGAGI. The CDR3 protein is CASSPLFGGGTEAFF. The CDR3, as DNA: TGTGCCAGCAGCCCACTATTTGGGGGAGGCACTGAAGCTTTCTTT.

J is TRBJ2-2 and V is TRBV10-3, with D perhaps TRBD2 (5 bases). CDR1 is ENHRY, CDR2 SYGVKD, per germline. The CDR3 has 14 amino acids. V gave up 4 bases and J gave up 7 bases, with 13 bases separating them. As DNA, the CDR3 is TGTGCCATCAGTGGAACGACGGGGAACGGGGAGCTGTTTTTT. Translation gives CAISGTTGNGELFF.

CDR3 in amino acids: CASSQDRGRLGAFF. The CDR3 coding sequence is TGTGCCAGCAGTCAAGACAGGGGGCGACTCGGAGCTTTCTTT. The gene calls are TRBV2 and TRBJ1-1; 10 nucleotides align to TRBD1. With V trimmed by 5 bases and J by 10 bases, 10 bases remained unmatched. Germline assignment: CDR1 SNHLY and CDR2 FYNNEI. The CDR3 loop spans 14 amino acids.

This CDR3 is CASSLALQGFIYNSPLHF. CDR3 nucleotide sequence: TGTGCCAGCAGCTTAGCGCTTCAGGGGTTTATCTATAATTCACCCCTCCACTTT. This chain connects TRBV7-2 to TRBJ1-6; maybe TRBD1 (6 bases). CDR3 size: 18 residues. Germline V gene data show CDR1 as SGHTA and CDR2 as FQGNSA. Trimming left V 0 bases short and J 3 bases short, with 15 bases between.

This clone was counted only a few times. V gene TRBV9 combines with J gene TRBJ1-2, with 7 nucleotides matching TRBD1. The CDR3 runs to 15 residues. Germline V lookup: CDR1 SGDLS, CDR2 YYNGEE. The J segment lost 7 bases and the V segment lost 1 base, leaving 10 bases of the junction unmatched. The CDR3 DNA sequence: TGTGCCAGCAGCGTATACCGACAGGGTGGCGGTGGCTACACCTTC. Protein sequence: CASSVYRQGGGGYTF.

The V gene is TRBV7-3, the J gene TRBJ2-7; D may be TRBD2 (5 bases). The germline V gene has CDR1 SGHTA and CDR2 FQGTGA. V was clipped by 2 bases and J by 9 bases, with 5 bases between them. This CDR3 region has 10 residues. CDR3 residues: CASSLGRQYF. The CDR3 nucleotides read TGTGCCAGCAGCTTAGGGAGGCAGTACTTC.

The chain links TRBV23-1 to TRBJ2-6; no clear D. TRBV23-1 is marked as an open reading frame, function uncertain. This CDR3 spans 15 amino acids. The V end was cut by 6 bases, the J end by 4 bases, with 13 bases between. The DNA for the CDR3 is TGCGCCAGCAGCCAAGGAGACGTCGGGGCCAACGTCCTGACTTTC. Translating gives CASSQGDVGANVLTF.

V and J are TRBV27 and TRBJ2-2; a possible D gene is TRBD1 (5 bases). Germline CDR1 and CDR2: MNHEY and SMNVEV (reference sequence). Trimming took 3 bases from V and 4 from J, leaving 15 bases between them. CDR3 length: 16 residues. The CDR3 DNA follows: TGTGCCAGCAGTTTCCCCGGACACTGGAGCACCGGGGAGCTGTTTTTT. Residues: CASSFPGHWSTGELFF.

The chain couples TRBV11-3 to TRBJ1-3; no clear D. The V gene lost 5 bases and the J gene lost 0 bases, with 11 bases spanning the gap. Germline V CDR1 and CDR2: SGHNT, YENEEA. The CDR3 runs 15 residues. CDR3 sequence reads: CASSPGFSSGNTIYF. The CDR3 DNA reads as TGTGCCAGCAGCCCGGGATTTAGCTCTGGAAACACCATATATTTT.

The V call is TRBV5-1, the J call TRBJ2-2; D is perhaps TRBD1 (6 bases). The CDR3 length is 15 residues. The V end lost 4 bases, the J end lost 9 bases, and 19 bases lay between the germline ends. Germline assignment: CDR1 SGHRS and CDR2 YFSETQ. The CDR3 protein is CASSRDWTDARELFF. CDR3 DNA sequence: TGCGCCAGCAGCCGAGACTGGACAGACGCACGGGAGCTGTTTTTT.

This chain links TRBV10-3 with TRBJ2-3; D might be TRBD1 (5 bases). V was cut by 7 bases and J by 3 bases, with 17 bases left in between. The CDR3 runs 15 residues. Germline V gives CDR1 ENHRY, CDR2 SYGVKD. Written as DNA, the CDR3 is TGTGCCATCAAAATGGCAGGGTTATTGACAGATACGCAGTATTTT. Translation gives CAIKMAGLLTDTQYF.

The rearrangement links TRBV28 to TRBJ1-2; D is perhaps TRBD1 (6 bases). The CDR3 spans 14 residues. Trimming removed 5 bases from V and 4 bases from J, with 14 bases in between. The V gene's germline CDR1 is MDHEN and CDR2 SYDVKM. The CDR3 protein is CASSTRTDFYGYTF. CDR3 nucleotides: TGTGCCAGCAGTACTCGGACAGACTTCTATGGCTACACCTTC.

CDR3 nucleotide sequence: TGTGCCACCCGACAGGGGGTCTACGAGCAGTACTTC. Protein product: CATRQGVYEQYF. The chain joins TRBV6-5 to TRBJ2-7; TRBD1 matches 9 bases. The germline V gene encodes CDR1 MNHEY and CDR2 SVGAGI. Trimming cost V 10 bases and J 3 bases; bases outside gene matches: 4. The CDR3 loop spans 12 amino acids.

V and J are TRBV5-8 and TRBJ2-7; D might be TRBD2 (6 bases). The V gene's germline CDR1 is SGHTS and CDR2 YDEGEE. V was pared by 4 bases and J by 4 bases, with 12 bases between. This CDR3 comprises 13 residues. The CDR3 DNA reads TGTGCCAGCAGCCGGGGGATATCTTACGAGCAGTACTTC. Translating gives CASSRGISYEQYF.

The chain links TRBV19 to TRBJ2-1; TRBD1 agrees at 7 bases. The CDR3 loop spans 15 amino acids. Germline CDR1 LNHDA, CDR2 SQIVND (reference sequence). After removal of 3 bases from V and 6 bases from J, the junction contained 8 bases not matched to a gene. DNA of the CDR3: TGTGCCAGTAGTATCTCCCACAGGGGAAGCAATGAGCAGTTCTTC. Protein: CASSISHRGSNEQFF.

The chain couples TRBV10-3 to TRBJ2-5, with 9 bases that match TRBD1. Germline CDR1 reads ENHRY; CDR2 reads SYGVKD. The V and J ends lost 5 bases and 5 bases, in that order; junction bases with no gene match: 9. The length of the CDR3 is 15 residues. This chain's CDR3 is CAISFRDRVSETQYF. The CDR3 DNA reads as TGTGCCATCAGTTTCCGGGACAGGGTCTCGGAGACCCAGTACTTC.

The chain carries TRBV3-1 (or the pseudogene TRBV3-2) and TRBJ1-1; a possible D gene is TRBD1 (5 bases). The CDR3 has 13 amino acids. Between the trimmed V and J ends, which lost 4 bases and 8 bases, there was a span of 14 bases. CDR1 and CDR2 from the germline V gene are LGHDT and YNNKEL (reference sequence). The CDR3: CASSPMDGGEAFF. In nucleotides, the CDR3 is TGTGCCAGCAGCCCCATGGATGGGGGGGAAGCTTTCTTT.

The CDR3 is CASRPGRLSSSGYTF. CDR3 sequence (DNA): TGTGCCAGCAGGCCAGGGCGTCTCTCATCGTCTGGCTACACCTTC. The gene calls are TRBV27 and TRBJ1-2, with D tentatively TRBD1 (5 bases). CDR3 size: 15 residues. CDR1 is MNHEY, CDR2 SMNVEV, per germline (reference sequence). Trimming left V 6 bases short and J 7 bases short, with 21 bases between.

A few counts support this clone. The chain combines TRBV5-4 with TRBJ1-2; D is unclear. In germline, CDR1 is SGHNT, CDR2 YYREEE (reference sequence). V lost 4 bases and J 6 bases, leaving 10 bases between the germline ends. The CDR3 sequence is 12 residues long. Here the CDR3 reads CASSQNPDGYTF. Written as DNA, the CDR3 is TGTGCCAGCAGCCAAAATCCGGATGGCTACACCTTC.

In DNA form, the CDR3 reads TGTGCCAGCAGCGCCCGGGACAGGGTACATGGCTACACCTTC. Translating it yields CASSARDRVHGYTF. This rearrangement joins TRBV9 to TRBJ1-2; TRBD1 agrees at 9 bases. Germline lookup yields CDR1 SGDLS and CDR2 YYNGEE. Trimming took 3 bases from V and 6 from J; bases not matched to a gene: 6. The CDR3 covers 14 residues.

The V gene is TRBV7-2, the J gene TRBJ1-2; possible D gene TRBD1, 5 bases. Trimming took 3 bases from V and 2 from J, leaving 10 bases between them. CDR1 is SGHTA, CDR2 FQGNSA, per germline. The CDR3 totals 14 residues. CDR3 nucleotide sequence: TGTGCCAGCAGCTTGCAGGGCCCCAACTATGGCTACACCTTC. Translated, it gives CASSLQGPNYGYTF. The full variable domain, with the rest looked up from reference TRBV7-2 and TRBJ1-2, is GAGVSQSPSNKVTEKGKDVELRCDPISGHTALYWYRQSLGQGLEFLIYFQGNSAPDKSGLPSDRFSAERTGGSVSTLTIQRTQQEDSAVYLCASSLQGPNYGYTFGSGTRLTVV.

This clone showed up just a few times. This chain connects TRBV5-1 to TRBJ1-6; D not resolved. V lost 0 bases to trimming and J lost 7 bases, with 8 bases between them. Germline V gene data show CDR1 as SGHRS and CDR2 as YFSETQ. This CDR3 is built from 14 residues. The CDR3 spells CASSLAGANSPLHF. DNA of the CDR3: TGCGCCAGCAGCTTGGCCGGTGCGAATTCACCCCTCCACTTT. The full variable domain, its missing parts supplied by reference TRBV5-1 and TRBJ1-6, is KAGVTQTPRYLIKTRGQQVTLSCSPISGHRSVSWYQQTPGQGLQFLFEYFSETQRNKGNFPGRFSGRQFSNSRSEMNVSTLELGDSALYLCASSLAGANSPLHFGNGTRLTVT.

This chain joins TRBV7-3 and TRBJ2-1; D possibly corresponds to TRBD1 (5 bases). V was pared by 2 bases and J by 9 bases, with 11 bases between. The V gene's germline CDR1 is SGHTA and CDR2 FQGTGA. The CDR3 length is 13 residues. CDR3 amino acids: CASSLGANSEQFF. The CDR3 DNA reads as TGTGCCAGCAGCTTAGGGGCTAATAGTGAGCAGTTCTTC.

CDR3: CASSQGSTSGDTDTQYF. The CDR3, as DNA: TGTGCCAGCAGCCAAGGTTCGACTAGCGGTGACACAGATACGCAGTATTTT. V is TRBV3-1 (or the pseudogene TRBV3-2) and J is TRBJ2-3; 9 positions agree with TRBD2. V gave up 1 base and J gave up 2 bases; unmatched junction bases: 7. In germline, CDR1 is LGHDT, CDR2 YNNKEL (reference sequence). This CDR3 spans 17 amino acids.

CDR3 region: CASSLAGSLTVEKLFF. Here the CDR3 DNA reads TGCGCCAGCAGCTTGGCCGGGTCTTTGACAGTTGAAAAACTGTTTTTT. V usage is TRBV5-1 and J usage is TRBJ1-4, with D tentatively TRBD1 (5 bases). The germline gives CDR1 SGHRS, CDR2 YFSETQ. With 0 bases removed from V and 7 bases from J, the gap between germline ends came to 16 bases. The CDR3 runs 16 residues.

V gene TRBV6-6 combines with J gene TRBJ1-5, with D perhaps TRBD1 (5 bases). The germline V gene has CDR1 MNHNY and CDR2 SVGAGI (reference sequence). CDR3 length equals 16 residues. The ends were cut back, 0 bases at V and 2 bases at J, with 11 bases in the middle. CDR3 loop: CASSYSQGGGNQPQHF. CDR3 nucleotides: TGTGCCAGCAGTTACTCGCAGGGCGGAGGCAATCAGCCCCAGCATTTT.